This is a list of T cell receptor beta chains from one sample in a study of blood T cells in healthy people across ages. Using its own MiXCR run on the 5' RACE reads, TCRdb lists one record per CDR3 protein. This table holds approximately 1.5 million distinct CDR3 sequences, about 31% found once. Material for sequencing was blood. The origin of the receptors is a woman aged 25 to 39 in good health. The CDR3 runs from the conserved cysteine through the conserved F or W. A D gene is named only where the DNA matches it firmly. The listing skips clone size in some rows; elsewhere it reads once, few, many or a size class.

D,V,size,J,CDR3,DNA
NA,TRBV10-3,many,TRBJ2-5,CAISDGSVGRSQYF,TGTGCCATCAGTGATGGATCGGTTGGGAGATCCCAGTACTTC
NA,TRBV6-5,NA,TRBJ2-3,CASSYSRDPSTDTQYF,TGTGCCAGCAGTTACTCTCGGGACCCTAGCACAGATACGCAGTATTTT
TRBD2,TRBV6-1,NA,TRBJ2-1,CASIPEGGGSYNEQFF,TGTGCCAGCATACCCGAGGGCGGGGGGTCATACAATGAGCAGTTCTTC
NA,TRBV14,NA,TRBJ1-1,CASRPRGRTEAFF,TGTGCCAGCAGGCCTCGGGGAAGGACTGAAGCTTTCTTT
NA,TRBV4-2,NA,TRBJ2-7,CASSQDLGLGAYEQYF,TGTGCCAGCAGCCAAGATTTAGGGTTAGGGGCCTACGAGCAGTACTTC
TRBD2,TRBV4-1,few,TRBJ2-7,CASSQGGTIPYEQYF,TGCGCCAGCAGCCAAGGGGGGACTATCCCCTACGAGCAGTACTTC
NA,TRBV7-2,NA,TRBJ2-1,CASSLWSSLRNEQFF,TGTGCCAGCAGCTTATGGTCTAGCCTGAGGAATGAGCAGTTCTTC
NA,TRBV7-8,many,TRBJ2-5,CASSTTQIPSETQYF,TGTGCCAGCAGTACAACACAGATCCCCTCAGAGACCCAGTACTTC
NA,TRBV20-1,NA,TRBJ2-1,CSARDPLGGYNEQFF,TGCAGTGCTAGAGATCCACTAGGAGGGTACAATGAGCAGTTCTTC
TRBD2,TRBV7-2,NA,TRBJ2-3,CASSWEGATQYF,TGTGCCAGCAGCTGGGAGGGAGCTACGCAGTATTTT
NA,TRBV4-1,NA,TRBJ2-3,CASSQEERASTDTQYF,TGCGCCAGCAGCCAAGAAGAGCGGGCTAGCACAGATACGCAGTATTTT
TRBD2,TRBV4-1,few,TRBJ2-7,CASSPGGSGSGYEQYF,TGCGCCAGCAGCCCAGGGGGTAGCGGGAGCGGATACGAGCAGTACTTC
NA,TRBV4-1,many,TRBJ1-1,CASSQDPRNTEAFF,TGCGCCAGCAGCCAAGATCCTCGGAACACTGAAGCTTTCTTT
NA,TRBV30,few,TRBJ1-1,CACIIPGEAFF,TGTGCCTGCATTATCCCGGGTGAAGCTTTCTTT
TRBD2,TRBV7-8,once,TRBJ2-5,CACSPSGAGSETQYF,TGTGCCTGCAGCCCCAGCGGGGCAGGGTCCGAGACCCAGTACTTC
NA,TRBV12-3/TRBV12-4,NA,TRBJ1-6,CASSYTGPYSPLHF,TGTGCCAGCAGTTACACCGGGCCATATTCACCCCTCCACTTT
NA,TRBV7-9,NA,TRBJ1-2,CASSLVGGGRDGYTF,TGTGCCAGCAGCTTAGTTGGCGGAGGACGAGACGGCTACACCTTC
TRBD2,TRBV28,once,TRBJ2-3,CASSRSGVQVDTQYF,TGTGCCAGCAGTCGTAGCGGGGTTCAGGTAGATACGCAGTATTTT
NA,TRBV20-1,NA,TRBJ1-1,CSARSVRNTEAFF,TGCAGTGCTAGATCGGTCAGGAACACTGAAGCTTTCTTT